This T cell receptor (beta chain) was identified during a study of response to subunit inactivated influenza vaccine. The CDR3 runs 14 residues. V gave up 0 bases and J gave up 2 bases, with 5 bases separating them. Germline CDR1 reads LGHNA; CDR2 reads YSLEER. Each CDR3 protein gets one entry after TCRdb re-called the RT-PCR reads with MiXCR. Here the sample spans hundreds of thousands of distinct CDR3 sequences, about a sixth being singletons. The V gene is TRBV4-3, the J gene TRBJ2-4; no clear D gene. This receptor was obtained from a man aged 45-60 years who received an inactivated influenza vaccine. Sequenced material: PBMCs from blood, taken approximately 13 days after vaccination. The CDR3 sequence: CASSQDLSKNIQYF. DNA for the CDR3: TGCGCCAGCAGCCAAGATTTATCCAAAAACATTCAGTACTTC.